The next 5 T cell receptor beta chains were all read from a single sample in a study of shared clonotypes between healthy human individuals. Assay: immunoSEQ multiplex PCR; the TCRdb copy retains only in-frame clones and omits some. The data contain some 550,000 clones, about 97% of them singletons. The sequenced sample was naive CD4+ T cells sorted from blood. Stated subset: CD45RA+ positively selected. The source is a woman aged 25-40 years in good health.

In its sample, this clone was seen once. The J gene is TRBJ2-1, the V gene TRBV6-5, with no clear D. Germline loops: CDR1 MNHEY, CDR2 SVGAGI. The V end was cut by 2 bases, the J end by 5 bases, with 13 bases between. The CDR3 is made up of 15 amino acids. The CDR3 loop reads CASSYGERKNNEQFF. The CDR3 nucleotides read TGTGCCAGCAGTTACGGGGAAAGGAAAAACAATGAGCAGTTCTTC.

The chain has TRBV19 and TRBJ1-1; the D gene is possibly TRBD1 (5 bases). Trimming shortened V by 6 bases and J by 4 bases, and 21 bases separated the two germline ends. Germline V gene sequence: CDR1 LNHDA, CDR2 SQIVND (reference sequence). This CDR3 has 16 amino acids. CDR3 DNA: TGTGCCAGTAGCTCCCAGGGTTCCCCTGTGGGCACTGAAGCTTTCTTT. This encodes CASSSQGSPVGTEAFF.

V gene TRBV4-1 combines with J gene TRBJ1-2, with TRBD1 matching 8 bases. The CDR3 length is 18 residues. Germline V gives CDR1 MGHRA, CDR2 YSYEKL. With V trimmed by 3 bases and J by 4 bases, 16 bases remained unmatched. CDR3 protein: CASSHPPTRTGRLYGYTF. The CDR3 nucleotides are TGCGCCAGCAGCCATCCTCCGACAAGGACAGGGCGCCTCTATGGCTACACCTTC.

This chain uses TRBV4-1 with TRBJ1-2, with TRBD1 matching 8 bases. V trimming: 0 bases; J trimming: 7 bases; junction bases outside the gene matches: 10. Germline V CDR1 and CDR2: MGHRA, YSYEKL. The CDR3 runs to 16 residues. The CDR3 reads CASSQEIQGAPRGYTF. CDR3 nucleotide sequence: TGCGCCAGCAGCCAAGAGATCCAGGGGGCGCCTCGTGGCTACACCTTC.

This clone came up once. The V gene is TRBV7-6, the J gene TRBJ2-1; possible D gene TRBD2, 6 bases. V lost 5 bases to trimming and J lost 7 bases, with 18 bases between them. In germline, CDR1 is SGHVS, CDR2 FNYEAQ. The CDR3 covers 15 residues. CDR3 region: CASSASPGTQNEQFF. In DNA, the CDR3 is TGTGCCAGCAGCGCCAGCCCCGGGACTCAAAATGAGCAGTTCTTC.